This entry lists 25 T cell receptor beta chains sequenced from one sample in a study of CD8+CD57+ T cells in acquired aplastic anemia. The template used for profiling TCR beta VDJ and CDR3 was genomic DNA. One entry per CDR3 protein, called by TCRdb with MiXCR from the reads. The sample includes about 210,000 distinct CDR3 sequences, 30% to 40% of them seen just once. Sequencing was performed on sorted CD4+, CD8+, or CD8+CD57+ T cells (not recorded which) from PBMCs. The receptors were gathered from a human donor in good health, serving as a control.

V is TRBV25-1 and J is TRBJ1-6, with 7 bases lining up with TRBD1. The CDR3 runs to 13 residues. In germline, CDR1 is MGHDK, CDR2 SYGVNS. V trimming: 6 bases; J trimming: 10 bases; junction bases outside the gene matches: 6. The CDR3: CASRGTVNSPLHF. The CDR3 DNA sequence: TGTGCCAGCAGGGGGACAGTGAACTCACCCCTCCACTTT.

About this clonotype: A much larger clone differs by one base, so this may be a read error. As the CDR3 is not closed by the conserved phenylalanine or tryptophan, this likely results from a read error. DNA of the CDR3: TGCGCCAGCAGCGTGGTCCCGGGACAGGCCCCCGAGCAGTACTCC. Its translation: CASSVVPGQAPEQYS. This chain uses TRBV5-1 with TRBJ2-7; TRBD1 aligns across 8 bases. The CDR3 runs 15 residues. Per germline, CDR1 SGHRS and CDR2 YFSETQ. The J segment lost 6 bases and the V segment lost 4 bases, leaving 12 bases of the junction unmatched.

The sample holds a few counts of this clonotype. The CDR3 DNA follows: TGTGCCAGCAGTTTCGCAGGGCCAGTCTCCTACGAGCAGTACTTC. Its translation: CASSFAGPVSYEQYF. V is TRBV6-2 or TRBV6-3 and J is TRBJ2-7, with D tentatively TRBD1 (5 bases). The CDR3 is made up of 15 amino acids. CDR1 is MNHEY, CDR2 SVGEGT, per germline. V was clipped by 4 bases and J by 0 bases, with 13 bases between them.

In its sample, this clonotype was seen many times. This chain connects TRBV2 to TRBJ2-7; TRBD1 might be the D (6 bases). The CDR3 is 12 amino acids. V lost 6 bases and J lost 12, with 18 bases in between. Germline V gene lookup returns CDR1 SNHLY and CDR2 FYNNEI. CDR3 in amino acids: CASSIINRAGYF. CDR3 nucleotide sequence: TGTGCCAGCAGCATAATCAACAGGGCTGGGTACTTC.

The rearrangement joins TRBV10-1 to TRBJ2-3, with 13 bases fitting TRBD2. J gave up 3 bases and V 3 bases, and 9 bases lay outside the gene matches. Germline assignment: CDR1 WNHNN and CDR2 SYGVQD (reference sequence). The CDR3 is 18 amino acids. As DNA, the CDR3 is TGCGCCAGCAGTGACGTCTCGGGACTAGCGGGATCTACAGATACGCAGTATTTT. Protein sequence: CASSDVSGLAGSTDTQYF.

This clonotype has a count of ten or more. J is TRBJ2-3 and V is TRBV20-1; 8 bases are a match to TRBD2. The CDR3 covers 13 residues. Germline CDR1 and CDR2: DFQATT and SNEGSKA (reference sequence). The J segment lost 6 bases and the V segment lost 4 bases, leaving 6 bases of the junction unmatched. CDR3 loop: CSAKREGWDTQYF. DNA for the CDR3: TGCAGTGCTAAACGGGAGGGATGGGATACGCAGTATTTT.

In its sample, this clonotype was seen many times. V usage is TRBV2 and J usage is TRBJ2-7; TRBD2 aligns across 7 bases. The J segment lost 5 bases and the V segment lost 6 bases, leaving 10 bases of the junction unmatched. Germline assignment: CDR1 SNHLY and CDR2 FYNNEI. The CDR3 length is 14 residues. The CDR3 here is CASRKLASAHEQYF. The CDR3, as DNA: TGTGCCAGCAGGAAACTAGCGTCAGCCCACGAGCAGTACTTC.

This clonotype has at least ten counts. V gene TRBV2 combines with J gene TRBJ1-6; perhaps TRBD1 as D (6 bases). The CDR3 loop spans 17 amino acids. V lost 4 bases and J 10 bases, leaving 23 bases between the germline ends. Germline assignment: CDR1 SNHLY and CDR2 FYNNEI. CDR3 region: CASSVTPPGAPGSPLHF. The CDR3 DNA reads as TGTGCCAGCAGTGTAACCCCCCCAGGGGCGCCCGGCTCACCCCTCCACTTT. The complete variable domain, with remaining parts taken from reference TRBV2 and TRBJ1-6, reads EPEVTQTPSHQVTQMGQEVILRCVPISNHLYFYWYRQILGQKVEFLVSFYNNEISEKSEIFDDQFSVERPDGSNFTLKIRSTKLEDSAMYFCASSVTPPGAPGSPLHFGNGTRLTVT.

Details on this clonotype: An end of the junction differs from the germline gene, which may be a read error. The genes are TRBV2 and TRBJ2-7; D gene ambiguous. The CDR3 has 13 residues. Looked up from germline, CDR1 is SNHLY and CDR2 is FYNNEI. CDR3 residues: CACSLEGLYEQYF. The CDR3 nucleotides are TGTGCCTGCAGTTTAGAAGGTCTTTACGAGCAGTACTTC.

This clonotype was seen repeatedly, ten times or more. The CDR3 region is CASSSEGRPGAVGYTF. In DNA, the CDR3 is TGTGCCAGCAGCTCCGAGGGCCGGCCGGGGGCGGTTGGCTACACCTTC. The rearrangement uses TRBV11-1 and TRBJ1-2, with TRBD1 as a possible D gene (6 bases). Trimming removed 4 bases from V and 7 bases from J, with 22 bases in between. This CDR3 comprises 16 residues. CDR1 is SGHAT, CDR2 FQDESV, per germline (reference sequence).

The rearrangement joins TRBV20-1 to TRBJ2-5; 7 nucleotides agree with TRBD2. From germline, CDR1 is DFQATT and CDR2 SNEGSKA (reference sequence). With 2 bases clipped from V and 4 bases from J, the junction kept 13 bases outside the gene matches. CDR3 size: 16 residues. CDR3: CSARKSGGGSSETQYF. CDR3 DNA sequence: TGCAGTGCTAGAAAGTCGGGCGGGGGAAGCTCAGAGACCCAGTACTTC.

The rearrangement joins TRBV19 to TRBJ1-2; 7 bases line up with TRBD1. With V trimmed by 11 bases and J by 2 bases, 11 bases remained unmatched. The CDR3 length is 14 residues. Germline loops: CDR1 LNHDA, CDR2 SQIVND (reference sequence). The CDR3 nucleotides read TGTGCCTGGAGCCTGGGACAGATAAACTATGGCTACACCTTC. Amino acids: CAWSLGQINYGYTF.

This clonotype was counted many times. This chain connects TRBV7-6 to TRBJ2-3; unclear D gene. The CDR3 is 12 residues long. V was shortened by 2 bases and J by 2 bases, with 2 bases between the two germline ends. Germline CDR1 is SGHVS and CDR2 is FNYEAQ. The CDR3 is CASSLLTDTQYF. The CDR3 DNA reads as TGTGCCAGCAGCTTACTCACAGATACGCAGTATTTT.

This chain uses TRBV7-6 with TRBJ2-7, with a tentative D call TRBD1 (6 bases). CDR3 length equals 14 residues. V was cut by 3 bases and J by 0 bases, with 9 bases left in between. The germline V gene encodes CDR1 SGHVS and CDR2 FNYEAQ. In nucleotides, the CDR3 is TGTGCCAGCAGCTTTAGGGGGTCCTCCTACGAGCAGTACTTC. Translating gives CASSFRGSSYEQYF.

This clonotype has at least ten counts. This chain uses TRBV5-4 with TRBJ1-2, with unresolved D. Trimming shortened V by 4 bases and J by 8 bases, and 12 bases separated the two germline ends. Germline values: CDR1 SGHNT, CDR2 YYREEE (reference sequence). There are 12 residues in the CDR3. In DNA, the CDR3 is TGTGCCAGCAGCGCTGGGTTTTACGGCTACACCTTC. This codes for CASSAGFYGYTF.

There are many counts of this clonotype. The chain couples TRBV7-9 to TRBJ2-3; TRBD1 is a possible D gene (6 bases). Per the germline V gene, CDR1 is SEHNR and CDR2 is FQNEAQ (reference sequence). V shed 5 bases and J shed 5 bases, with 11 bases lying between them. CDR3 length: 13 residues. This CDR3 reads CASSVYREDTQYF. The CDR3 bases are TGTGCCAGCAGCGTCTACAGGGAAGATACGCAGTATTTT.

This chain connects TRBV30 to TRBJ1-1, with a weak D call TRBD1 (5 bases). V lost 4 bases and J lost 7, with 7 bases in between. The CDR3 runs 10 residues. Germline values: CDR1 GTSNPN, CDR2 SVGIG (reference sequence). CDR3 sequence (DNA): TGTGCCTGGAAGGACATTGAAGCTTTCTTT. This translates into CAWKDIEAFF.

The chain couples TRBV6-1 to TRBJ1-2; 8 positions agree with TRBD1. Germline V gene lookup returns CDR1 MNHNS and CDR2 SASEGT. V shed 6 bases, J shed 4 bases, and the junction held 10 bases outside the gene matches. The CDR3 is 15 amino acids. The CDR3 reads CASRATGAAGYGYTF. CDR3 bases: TGTGCCAGCAGAGCGACAGGGGCCGCAGGCTATGGCTACACCTTC.

Only one count was recorded for this clonotype. The J gene is TRBJ2-1, the V gene TRBV15; 7 nucleotides line up with TRBD2. Germline values: CDR1 LNHNV, CDR2 YYDKDF (reference sequence). V was clipped by 0 bases and J by 5 bases; unmatched bases: 4. The CDR3 is 15 residues long. Here the CDR3 DNA reads TGTGCCACCAGCAGAGATCGGCTAGCGGACAATGAGCAGTTCTTC. Translation gives CATSRDRLADNEQFF.

In this sample, this clonotype turned up a few times. The chain is built from TRBV4-1 and TRBJ1-4; 7 bases are shared with TRBD1. With V trimmed by 0 bases and J by 4 bases, 5 bases remained unmatched. Germline CDR1 and CDR2: MGHRA and YSYEKL. The CDR3 sequence is 16 residues long. The CDR3 region is CASSQESGTVNEKLFF. The CDR3 coding sequence is TGCGCCAGCAGCCAAGAATCGGGGACAGTTAATGAAAAACTGTTTTTT.

In regard to this clonotype: It may be a read error: a sequence one base away is much more abundant. The chain recombines TRBV5-1 with TRBJ1-2, with D tentatively TRBD1 (5 bases). The CDR3 is 12 residues long. CDR1 is SGHRS, CDR2 YFSETQ, per germline. The CDR3 spells CASSPEGNGCTF. DNA for the CDR3: TGCGCCAGCAGTCCAGAGGGGAATGGCTGCACCTTC.

As for this clonotype: The junction does not match germline at one end; this may be a read error. The CDR3 region has the DNA TGCGCCACCAGTGGAAAGGGAAGCGAGACCCAGTACTTC. As protein: CATSGKGSETQYF. V and J are TRBV24-1 and TRBJ2-5; D remains unclear. From germline, CDR1 is KGHDR and CDR2 SFDVKD. The CDR3 spans 13 residues.

The table lists this clonotype with a few counts. This sequence joins TRBV5-1 and TRBJ1-6; D remains ambiguous. The CDR3 consists of 17 residues. With 4 bases removed from V and 6 bases from J, the gap between germline ends came to 20 bases. The germline CDR1 and CDR2 sequences are SGHRS and YFSETQ. The DNA for the CDR3 is TGCGCCAGCAGCCGGGTGGAGGAGTTTGAGGCTAATTCACCCCTCCACTTT. Its translation is CASSRVEEFEANSPLHF.

This clonotype was detected ten times or more. This chain uses TRBV2 with TRBJ2-3; no clear D gene. The CDR3 length is 13 residues. Trimming cost V 7 bases and J 2 bases, with 10 bases left between them. The germline V gene has CDR1 SNHLY and CDR2 FYNNEI. CDR3 sequence reads: CASTLGPTDTQYF. The CDR3 DNA reads TGTGCCAGCACTCTAGGACCCACAGATACGCAGTATTTT.

This clonotype occurred once. The chain combines TRBV2 with TRBJ2-7; maybe TRBD2 (6 bases). Trimming took 6 bases from V and 6 from J, leaving 6 bases between them. From germline, CDR1 is SNHLY and CDR2 FYNNEI. The CDR3 extends over 10 amino acids. The chain's CDR3 is CASRTSEQYF. The CDR3 DNA reads TGTGCCAGCAGGACTAGCGAGCAGTACTTC. The whole variable domain, filled in from reference TRBV2 and TRBJ2-7, reads EPEVTQTPSHQVTQMGQEVILRCVPISNHLYFYWYRQILGQKVEFLVSFYNNEISEKSEIFDDQFSVERPDGSNFTLKIRSTKLEDSAMYFCASRTSEQYFGPGTRLTVT.